This section outlines one TCR beta chain sequence together with its context. No antigen is known for it. A read error may account for a junction end that differs from germline. These data belong to a study of cytomegalovirus exposure and HLA in healthy donors. Study-wide findings and caveats: With later analysis, a missense DCLRE1C variant became linked to TCR beta V- and J-gene trimming. Later analysis identified 16,000 or so TCR beta sequences associated with HLA alleles, using a false discovery rate threshold of 0.05. Later analysis revealed greater clonal expansion in HLA-associated TCR beta chains than in equally common others.

It was with 60 Vbeta and 13 Jbeta primers that the PCR ran. This table comes from immunoSEQ multiplex PCR, and its TCRdb copy is limited to in-frame clones, with some not included. The table has more than 150,000 clones, around 81% seen once. The sample was PBMCs. The TCR was taken from a young woman in good health and CMV-seropositive.

The CDR3 loop reads CASSKALWGAAEAFF. In DNA form, the CDR3 reads TGTGCCAGCAGTAAAGCGCTTTGGGGAGCCGCTGAAGCTTTCTTT. The V and J genes are TRBV2 and TRBJ1-1; D is unclear. The germline V gene encodes CDR1 SNHLY and CDR2 FYNNEI. CDR3 length: 15 residues.